This TCR beta chain was found in a study of blood T cells in healthy people across ages. Together with a sample-barcoded 5' primer, a J-beta primer mix was included in a second PCR lasting roughly 6 to 12 cycles. TCRdb analysed the 5' RACE reads with MiXCR anew, one entry per CDR3 protein. The data show hundreds of thousands of distinct CDR3 sequences, over 40% seen once. CDR1 LGHDT and CDR2 YNNKEL come from the germline V gene (reference sequence). The J segment lost 5 bases and the V segment lost 1 base, leaving 7 bases of the junction unmatched. The CDR3 is made up of 15 amino acids. J is TRBJ1-1 and V is TRBV3-1; 7 bases fit TRBD1. The sequencing input was blood. The sequence was obtained from a woman of 80 years or more in good health. The CDR3 here is CASSQVTGVKTEAFF. The CDR3 bases are TGTGCCAGCAGCCAAGTTACAGGGGTAAAAACTGAAGCTTTCTTT.